Shown below are 10 T cell receptor beta chains from a single sample sequenced in a study of blood T cell repertoires in COVID-19 (dated by TCRdb to about 2020). Library generation was performed with the immunoSEQ multiplex PCR assay. TCRdb carries this immuneACCESS record with in-frame sequences only. Its versions omit some clonotypes, under half of them owing to an unresolved V gene in the studies checked, with the rest unexplained. The sample contains under 200,000 clones, around 84% of them found a single time. The ten most abundant clones make up 7.3% of the sample. The sample comprised PBMCs or T cells enriched from blood (not recorded which). All receptors come from a man aged 50-60 years who had recovered from COVID-19.

In this sample, this clone turned up a few times. The chain employs TRBV18 and TRBJ1-4; D gene uncertain. V lost 6 bases to trimming and J lost 5 bases, with 19 bases between them. Germline V CDR1 and CDR2: KGHSH, LQKENI. The CDR3 length is 16 residues. The CDR3 region is CASSPKASAANEKLFF. In DNA form, the CDR3 reads TGTGCCAGCTCCCCAAAGGCCTCGGCGGCGAATGAAAAACTGTTTTTT. Using reference TRBV18 and TRBJ1-4 for the parts outside the CDR3, the full variable domain is NAGVMQNPRHLVRRRGQEARLRCSPMKGHSHVYWYRQLPEEGLKFMVYLQKENIIDESGMPKERFSAEFPKEGPSILRIQQVVRGDSAAYFCASSPKASAANEKLFFGSGTQLSVL.

The rearrangement joins TRBV5-6 to TRBJ2-3; 8 positions match TRBD2. Losses at the gene ends were 4 bases for V and 1 base for J; bases not matched to a gene: 17. The CDR3 runs to 19 residues. The germline V gene has CDR1 SGHDT and CDR2 YYEEEE. The CDR3 spells CASSGGRQSRGRGTDTQYF. The CDR3 DNA reads TGTGCCAGCAGCGGCGGGAGGCAGTCGAGGGGCCGGGGCACAGATACGCAGTATTTT.

The rearrangement links TRBV6-6 to TRBJ2-2, with a tentative D call TRBD2 (5 bases). Trimming pared 11 bases from V and 3 bases from J, leaving 13 bases between. Germline lookup yields CDR1 MNHNY and CDR2 SVGAGI (reference sequence). The CDR3 totals 13 residues. This CDR3 reads CAAGPQDTGELFF. DNA of the CDR3: TGTGCCGCGGGCCCCCAAGACACCGGGGAGCTGTTTTTT.

This chain connects TRBV2 to TRBJ1-5; D is undetermined. From germline, CDR1 is SNHLY and CDR2 FYNNEI. Trimming took 6 bases from V and 7 from J, leaving 13 bases between them. The length of the CDR3 is 13 residues. The CDR3: CASSPGVSQPQHF. CDR3 bases: TGTGCCAGCAGCCCCGGGGTTTCCCAGCCCCAGCATTTT.

This clone was detected only once. This chain links TRBV5-5 with TRBJ2-2; 9 nucleotides match TRBD1. The CDR3 covers 15 residues. J gave up 6 bases and V 4 bases, and 7 bases lay outside the gene matches. Germline CDR1 is SGHKS and CDR2 is YYEKEE (reference sequence). The CDR3 DNA is TGTGCCAGCAGCCCGGGACAGGGTAAAGCCGGGGAGCTGTTTTTT. Protein: CASSPGQGKAGELFF.

The chain couples TRBV12-3 or TRBV12-4 to TRBJ2-7; TRBD1 matches 10 bases. The CDR3 is made up of 13 amino acids. The junction had 3 bases not matched to a gene; V was cut back by 6 bases and J by 4 bases. CDR3 in amino acids: CASRRTGGYEQYF. The DNA of the CDR3 is TGTGCCAGCAGACGGACAGGGGGATACGAGCAGTACTTC.

V gene TRBV5-6 combines with J gene TRBJ2-5, with 11 bases identical to TRBD2. Germline trimming cut 1 base from V and 0 bases from J; bases unmatched to any gene: 5. This CDR3 region has 17 residues. Germline V gives CDR1 SGHDT, CDR2 YYEEEE. In DNA form, the CDR3 reads TGTGCCAGCAGCTTGACTAGCGGGGGCCTGTACCAAGAGACCCAGTACTTC. Encoded protein: CASSLTSGGLYQETQYF.

The V call is TRBV5-1, the J call TRBJ2-7; TRBD2 agrees at 10 bases. The CDR3 extends over 15 amino acids. J was trimmed by 1 base and V by 0 bases; bases with no gene match: 1. Germline V gives CDR1 SGHRS, CDR2 YFSETQ. The CDR3 protein is CASSLVSGGSYEQYF. The CDR3 nucleotides read TGCGCCAGCAGCTTGGTTAGCGGGGGGTCCTACGAGCAGTACTTC.

This chain connects TRBV5-4 to TRBJ1-6; the match to TRBD1 covers 9 bases. J was trimmed by 9 bases and V by 3 bases; bases with no gene match: 10. Germline lookup yields CDR1 SGHNT and CDR2 YYREEE (reference sequence). This CDR3 contains 16 residues. CDR3 DNA: TGTGCCAGCAGCTCACCTGTGACAGGGGGGAGTTCACCCCTCCACTTT. Translating gives CASSSPVTGGSSPLHF.

The rearrangement uses TRBV27 and TRBJ1-3; D gene unclear. Trimming shortened V by 6 bases and J by 0 bases, and 18 bases separated the two germline ends. CDR1 and CDR2 from the germline V gene are MNHEY and SMNVEV (reference sequence). The CDR3 has 17 amino acids. The CDR3 region is CASSPNALRGSGNTIYF. CDR3 in DNA: TGTGCCAGCAGCCCCAATGCCCTCCGGGGCTCTGGAAACACCATATATTTT.